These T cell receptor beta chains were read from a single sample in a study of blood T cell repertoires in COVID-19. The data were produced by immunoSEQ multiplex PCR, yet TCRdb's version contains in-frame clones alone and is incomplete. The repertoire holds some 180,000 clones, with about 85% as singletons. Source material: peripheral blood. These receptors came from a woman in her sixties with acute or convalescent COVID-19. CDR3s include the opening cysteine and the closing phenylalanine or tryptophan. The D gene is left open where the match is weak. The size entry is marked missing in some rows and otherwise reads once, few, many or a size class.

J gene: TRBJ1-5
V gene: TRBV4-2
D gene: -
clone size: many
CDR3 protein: CASSQVMDMDQPQHF
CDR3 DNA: TGTGCCAGCAGCCAAGTAATGGACATGGATCAGCCCCAGCATTTT

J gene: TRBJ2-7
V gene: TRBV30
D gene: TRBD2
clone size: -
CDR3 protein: CAWTPGLAGSYEQYF
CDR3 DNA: TGTGCCTGGACACCGGGACTAGCCGGCTCATACGAGCAGTACTTC

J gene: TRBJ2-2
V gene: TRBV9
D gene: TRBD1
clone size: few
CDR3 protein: CASSVTGDGNTGELFF
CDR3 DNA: TGTGCCAGCAGCGTAACAGGGGATGGGAACACCGGGGAGCTGTTTTTT

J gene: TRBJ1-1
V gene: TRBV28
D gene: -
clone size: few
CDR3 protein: CASSPGSRNTEAFF
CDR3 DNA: TGTGCCAGCAGTCCCGGTTCTCGGAACACTGAAGCTTTCTTT

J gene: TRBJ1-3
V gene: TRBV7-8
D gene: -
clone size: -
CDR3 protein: CASSLDEATAGNTIYF
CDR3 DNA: TGTGCCAGCAGCTTAGACGAAGCGACAGCTGGAAACACCATATATTTT

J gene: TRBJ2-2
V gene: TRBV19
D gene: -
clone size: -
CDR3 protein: CASPTPGRELFF
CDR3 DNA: TGTGCCAGCCCGACTCCAGGGAGGGAGCTGTTTTTT

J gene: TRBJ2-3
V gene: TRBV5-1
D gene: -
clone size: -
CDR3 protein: CASSLEGVGTQYF
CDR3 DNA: TGCGCCAGCAGCTTGGAAGGGGTCGGGACGCAGTATTTT

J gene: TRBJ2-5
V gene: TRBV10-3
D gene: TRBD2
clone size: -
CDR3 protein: CAIKPPGLATQYF
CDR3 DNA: TGTGCCATCAAGCCACCGGGACTAGCGACCCAGTACTTC

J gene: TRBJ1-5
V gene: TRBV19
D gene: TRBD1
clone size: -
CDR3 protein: CASSRTGGSYSNQPQHF
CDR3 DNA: TGTGCCAGTAGTAGGACAGGGGGGTCCTATAGCAATCAGCCCCAGCATTTT

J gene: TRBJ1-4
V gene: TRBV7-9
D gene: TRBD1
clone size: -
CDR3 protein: CASSLDRDRELFF
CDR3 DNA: TGTGCCAGCAGCTTGGACAGGGACCGGGAACTGTTTTTT

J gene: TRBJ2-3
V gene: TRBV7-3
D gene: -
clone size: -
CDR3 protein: CASSLTQDTQYF
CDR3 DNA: TGTGCCAGCAGCTTAACCCAAGATACGCAGTATTTT

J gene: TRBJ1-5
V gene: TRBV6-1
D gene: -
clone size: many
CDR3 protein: CASSEALQGSQPQHF
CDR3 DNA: TGTGCCAGCAGTGAAGCGCTTCAGGGAAGTCAGCCCCAGCATTTT

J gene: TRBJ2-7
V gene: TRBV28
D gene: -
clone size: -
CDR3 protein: CASSLRDSPYEQYF
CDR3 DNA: TGTGCCAGCAGTTTAAGGGACTCGCCCTACGAGCAGTACTTC

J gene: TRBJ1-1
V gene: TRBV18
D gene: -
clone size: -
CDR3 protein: CASSLGQNTEAFF
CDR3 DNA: TGTGCCAGCTCCCTCGGACAGAACACTGAAGCTTTCTTT

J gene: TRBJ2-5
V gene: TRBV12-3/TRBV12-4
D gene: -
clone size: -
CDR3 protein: CASSLYETQYF
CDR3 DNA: TGTGCCAGCAGTTTATATGAGACCCAGTACTTC

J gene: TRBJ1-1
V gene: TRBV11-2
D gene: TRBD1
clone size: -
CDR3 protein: CASSLDRETRGDDAFF
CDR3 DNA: TGTGCCAGCAGCCTAGACCGGGAAACCAGGGGGGATGATGCTTTCTTT

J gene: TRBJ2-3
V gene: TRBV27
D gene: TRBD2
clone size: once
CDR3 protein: CASSLSLSSSGSADTQYF
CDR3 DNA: TGTGCCAGCAGTTTATCGTTATCCTCTAGCGGGAGCGCAGATACGCAGTATTTT

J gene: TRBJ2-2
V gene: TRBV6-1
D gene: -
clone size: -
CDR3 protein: CASSERGIDTGELFF
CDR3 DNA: TGTGCCAGCAGTGAACGGGGGATTGACACCGGGGAGCTGTTTTTT

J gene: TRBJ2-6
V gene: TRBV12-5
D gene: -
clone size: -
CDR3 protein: CASSLSHPGSGANVLTF
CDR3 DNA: TGTGCTAGTAGTTTGTCTCACCCGGGGTCTGGGGCCAACGTCCTGACTTTC

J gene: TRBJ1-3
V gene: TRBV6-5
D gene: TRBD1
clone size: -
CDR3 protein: CASRGQGVSGNTIYF
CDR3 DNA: TGTGCCAGCAGGGGACAGGGGGTCTCTGGAAACACCATATATTTT

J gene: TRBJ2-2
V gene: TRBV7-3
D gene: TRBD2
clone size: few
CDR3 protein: CASSLMGGGVTGELFF
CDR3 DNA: TGTGCCAGCAGCTTAATGGGCGGGGGTGTAACCGGGGAGCTGTTTTTT

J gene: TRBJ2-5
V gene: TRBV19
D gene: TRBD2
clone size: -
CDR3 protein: CATKAGGRVQETQYF
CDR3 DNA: TGTGCCACAAAGGCGGGGGGGAGGGTCCAAGAGACCCAGTACTTC

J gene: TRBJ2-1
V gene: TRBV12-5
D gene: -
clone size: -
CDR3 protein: CASGLVQGPKFF
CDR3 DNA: TGTGCTAGTGGTTTGGTTCAGGGCCCTAAGTTCTTC

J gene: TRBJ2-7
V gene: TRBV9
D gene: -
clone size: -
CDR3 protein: CASSEGGLAKFYEQYF
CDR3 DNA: TGTGCCAGCAGCGAGGGGGGGCTAGCGAAATTCTACGAGCAGTACTTC

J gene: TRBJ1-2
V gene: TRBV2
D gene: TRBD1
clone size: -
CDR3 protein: CASTTGEYSGGYTF
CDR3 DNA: TGTGCCAGCACCACAGGGGAATATTCGGGAGGCTACACCTTC

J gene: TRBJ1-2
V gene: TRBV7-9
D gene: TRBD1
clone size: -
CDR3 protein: CASSTGEQGARGYTF
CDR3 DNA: TGTGCCAGCAGCACTGGAGAACAGGGGGCGCGAGGCTACACCTTC

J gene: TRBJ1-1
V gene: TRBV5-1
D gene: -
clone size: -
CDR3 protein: CASSLVAENTEAFF
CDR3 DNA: TGCGCCAGCAGCTTGGTGGCAGAGAACACTGAAGCTTTCTTT

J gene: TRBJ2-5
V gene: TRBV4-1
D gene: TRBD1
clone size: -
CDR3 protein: CASSTQGGETQYF
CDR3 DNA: TGCGCCAGCAGCACACAGGGGGGAGAGACCCAGTACTTC

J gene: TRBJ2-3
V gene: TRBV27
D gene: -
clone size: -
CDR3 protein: CASSSSTGRTDTQYF
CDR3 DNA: TGTGCCAGCAGTTCCTCAACAGGTCGCACAGATACGCAGTATTTT

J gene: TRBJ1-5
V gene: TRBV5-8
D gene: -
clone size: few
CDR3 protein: CASSLLPGAGNQPQHF
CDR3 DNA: TGTGCCAGCAGCTTGTTACCAGGGGCAGGGAATCAGCCCCAGCATTTT

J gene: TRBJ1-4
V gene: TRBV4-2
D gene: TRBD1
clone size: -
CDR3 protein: CASSQVKQGGVNEKLFF
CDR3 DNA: TGTGCCAGCAGCCAAGTTAAGCAGGGGGGCGTTAATGAAAAACTGTTTTTT

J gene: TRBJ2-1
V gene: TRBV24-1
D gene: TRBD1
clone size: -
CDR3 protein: CATSDRDRGTYNEQFF
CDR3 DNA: TGTGCCACCAGTGACAGGGACAGGGGGACCTACAATGAGCAGTTCTTC

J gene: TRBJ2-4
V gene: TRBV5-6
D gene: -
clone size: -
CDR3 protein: CASSFTGRALGNIQYF
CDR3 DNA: TGTGCCAGCAGCTTTACAGGCAGGGCATTGGGGAACATTCAGTACTTC

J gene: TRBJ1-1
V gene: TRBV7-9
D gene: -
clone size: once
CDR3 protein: CASSLKQNTEAFF
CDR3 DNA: TGTGCCAGCAGCTTAAAGCAGAACACTGAAGCTTTCTTT

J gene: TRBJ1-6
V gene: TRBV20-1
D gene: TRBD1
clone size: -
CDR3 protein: CSARVGQANSPLHF
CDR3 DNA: TGCAGTGCTCGTGTGGGACAGGCGAATTCACCCCTCCACTTT

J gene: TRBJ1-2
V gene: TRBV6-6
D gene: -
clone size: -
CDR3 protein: CASRPDYYGYTF
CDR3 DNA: TGTGCCAGCAGGCCCGACTACTATGGCTACACCTTC

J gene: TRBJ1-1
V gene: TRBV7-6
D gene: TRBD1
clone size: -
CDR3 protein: CASSRDRGGTEAFF
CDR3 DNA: TGTGCCAGCAGCCGAGACAGGGGAGGAACTGAAGCTTTCTTT

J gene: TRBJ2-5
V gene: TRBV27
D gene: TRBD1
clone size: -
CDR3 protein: CASNPGGPGTQYF
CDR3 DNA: TGTGCCAGCAACCCAGGGGGCCCGGGGACCCAGTACTTC

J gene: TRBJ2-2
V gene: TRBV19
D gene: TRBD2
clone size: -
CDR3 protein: CASSIAREVWDTGELFF
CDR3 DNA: TGTGCCAGTAGTATAGCACGGGAGGTCTGGGACACCGGGGAGCTGTTTTTT

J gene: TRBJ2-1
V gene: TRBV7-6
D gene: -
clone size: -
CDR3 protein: CASSSSGTHLNEQFF
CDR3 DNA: TGTGCCAGCAGCTCCTCCGGGACTCACCTCAATGAGCAGTTCTTC

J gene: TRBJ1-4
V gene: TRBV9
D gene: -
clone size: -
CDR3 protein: CASSVGGVGEKLFF
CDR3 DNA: TGTGCCAGCAGCGTAGGTGGAGTGGGTGAAAAACTGTTTTTT

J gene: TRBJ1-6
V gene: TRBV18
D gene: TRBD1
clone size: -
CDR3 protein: CASSPGQTNSPLHF
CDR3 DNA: TGTGCCAGCTCACCGGGACAGACCAATTCACCCCTCCACTTT

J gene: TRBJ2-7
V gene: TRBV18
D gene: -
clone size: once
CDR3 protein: CASSQKTGSYSYEQYF
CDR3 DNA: TGTGCCAGCTCACAAAAGACCGGGTCATACTCCTACGAGCAGTACTTC

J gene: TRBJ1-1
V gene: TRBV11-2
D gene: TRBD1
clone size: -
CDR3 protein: CASSLEVRGRIDPNTEAFF
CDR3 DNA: TGTGCCAGCAGCTTAGAGGTTAGGGGGCGCATCGACCCGAACACTGAAGCTTTCTTT

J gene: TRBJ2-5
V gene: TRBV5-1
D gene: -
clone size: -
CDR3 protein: CASSLVASGGGFQETQYF
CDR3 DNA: TGCGCCAGCAGCTTGGTCGCTAGCGGAGGGGGGTTCCAAGAGACCCAGTACTTC

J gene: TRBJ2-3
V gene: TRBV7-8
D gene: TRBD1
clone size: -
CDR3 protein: CASSLVAGQGIDTQYF
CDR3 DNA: TGTGCCAGCAGCTTAGTTGCTGGACAGGGGATAGATACGCAGTATTTT

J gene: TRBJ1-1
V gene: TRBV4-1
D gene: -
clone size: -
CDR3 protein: CASSQDPQGRFASDTEAFF
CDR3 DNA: TGCGCCAGCAGCCAAGATCCTCAAGGCAGGTTTGCAAGTGACACTGAAGCTTTCTTT

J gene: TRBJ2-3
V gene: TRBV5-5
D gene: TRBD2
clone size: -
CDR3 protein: CASSFGTSTGDTQYF
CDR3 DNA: TGTGCCAGCAGCTTCGGGACTAGTACCGGAGATACGCAGTATTTT

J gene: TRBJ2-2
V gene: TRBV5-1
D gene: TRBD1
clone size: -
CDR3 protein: CASSLDFQSTGGGELFF
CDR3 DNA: TGCGCCAGCAGCTTGGACTTCCAATCGACAGGGGGCGGGGAGCTGTTTTTT

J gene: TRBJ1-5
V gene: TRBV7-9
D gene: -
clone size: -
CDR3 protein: CASSQGRSNQPQHF
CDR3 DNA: TGTGCCAGCAGCCAGGGTAGGAGCAATCAGCCCCAGCATTTT

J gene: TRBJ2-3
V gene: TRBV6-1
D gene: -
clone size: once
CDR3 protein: CASSESSSFRSTDTQYF
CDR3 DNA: TGTGCCAGCAGTGAATCTTCGAGTTTCAGGAGCACAGATACGCAGTATTTT

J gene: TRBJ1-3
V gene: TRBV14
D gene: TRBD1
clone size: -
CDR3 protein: CASSTQGVGNTIYF
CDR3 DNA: TGTGCCAGCTCCACCCAGGGGGTTGGAAACACCATATATTTT

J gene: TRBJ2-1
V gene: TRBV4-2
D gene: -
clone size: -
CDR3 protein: CASSPPVQVNEQFF
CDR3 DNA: TGTGCCAGCTCCCCTCCCGTCCAGGTCAATGAGCAGTTCTTC